This is a list of T cell receptor beta chains from one sample in a study of PD-L1 blockade in urothelial cancer. TCRdb keeps only in-frame clones here, not all; method: immunoSEQ multiplex PCR. This table holds about 45,000 clones, nearly 90% found once. Sequencing was performed on PBMCs, taken around atezolizumab (anti-PD-L1) treatment. The source is a donor at least 40 years old with urothelial cancer. Each CDR3 is given with its conserved first and last residue. Each record gives: D gene, V gene, J gene, clone size, CDR3 protein, CDR3 DNA. The D gene is left open where the match is weak. Expanded clones are given a class, and other clones once, few, many or no size at all.

D: NA
V: TRBV25-1
J: TRBJ1-5
size: NA
CDR3: CASSGDYSNQPQHF
DNA: TGTGCCAGCAGTGGCGACTATAGCAATCAGCCCCAGCATTTT

D: TRBD1
V: TRBV18
J: TRBJ1-3
size: once
CDR3: CASSEGQGHSGNTIYF
DNA: TGTGCCAGCTCAGAGGGACAGGGCCACTCTGGAAACACCATATATTTT

D: TRBD1
V: TRBV5-4
J: TRBJ2-1
size: NA
CDR3: CASSTKTGLNEQFF
DNA: TGTGCCAGCAGCACAAAGACAGGGCTCAATGAGCAGTTCTTC

D: NA
V: TRBV15
J: TRBJ1-5
size: NA
CDR3: CATSRDLTGNNQPQHF
DNA: TGTGCCACCAGCAGAGATCTGACGGGGAACAATCAGCCCCAGCATTTT

D: NA
V: TRBV7-2
J: TRBJ1-4
size: NA
CDR3: CASSLVGGTLGKLFF
DNA: TGTGCCAGCAGCTTAGTCGGCGGCACCCTGGGAAAACTGTTTTTT

D: NA
V: TRBV18
J: TRBJ2-3
size: NA
CDR3: CASSPPDRTSTDTQYF
DNA: TGTGCCAGCTCACCGCCCGACAGGACTAGCACAGATACGCAGTATTTT

D: NA
V: TRBV7-2
J: TRBJ1-1
size: NA
CDR3: CASSLALRPPEAFF
DNA: TGTGCCAGCAGCTTAGCGCTGAGGCCCCCTGAAGCTTTCTTT

D: NA
V: TRBV7-9
J: TRBJ2-2
size: NA
CDR3: CASSFQGSGELFF
DNA: TGTGCCAGCAGCTTCCAGGGCTCCGGGGAGCTGTTTTTT

D: TRBD2
V: TRBV7-3
J: TRBJ2-1
size: once
CDR3: CASSLGGLAAGEQFF
DNA: TGTGCCAGCAGCCTAGGGGGACTAGCGGCGGGTGAGCAGTTCTTC

D: NA
V: TRBV29-1
J: TRBJ2-7
size: NA
CDR3: CSAWDWSEQYF
DNA: TGCAGCGCCTGGGACTGGAGCGAGCAGTACTTC

D: NA
V: TRBV18
J: TRBJ1-1
size: NA
CDR3: CASSGNPNTEAFF
DNA: TGTGCCAGCTCGGGCAATCCGAACACTGAAGCTTTCTTT